These 29 T cell receptor beta chains originate from one sample sequenced in a study of CD8+CD57+ T cells in acquired aplastic anemia. For sequencing, patients were chosen who had shown expansion of CD8+CD57+ cells by flow cytometry. CDR3 and TCR beta VDJ profiling relied on genomic DNA as the template. MiXCR, run by TCRdb on the reads, gives a single entry per CDR3 protein. The sample has over 150,000 distinct CDR3 sequences, around half seen once. What was sequenced was sorted CD4+, CD8+, or CD8+CD57+ T cells (not recorded which) from PBMCs. The receptor set was obtained from a human donor with aplastic anemia.

Remarks on this clonotype: This may be a read error, as it is one base from a much larger clone. The V gene is TRBV28, the J gene TRBJ2-1; D uncertain. V lost 0 bases to trimming and J lost 10 bases, with 1 base between them. The germline gives CDR1 MDHEN, CDR2 SYDVKM. The length of the CDR3 is 10 residues. Here the CDR3 reads CASSLCEQFF. As DNA, the CDR3 is TGTGCCAGCAGTTTATGCGAGCAGTTCTTC.

This rearrangement joins TRBV6-1 to TRBJ2-7; 9 bases line up with TRBD1. Per germline, CDR1 MNHNS and CDR2 SASEGT. The CDR3 covers 15 residues. Losses at the gene ends were 5 bases for V and 2 bases for J; bases not matched to a gene: 7. The CDR3 DNA reads TGTGCCAGCAGTACCCGGGACAGGGCGACCTACGAGCAGTACTTC. It is translated as CASSTRDRATYEQYF.

The gene calls are TRBV28 and TRBJ1-1; TRBD1 matches at 7 bases. Per germline, CDR1 MDHEN and CDR2 SYDVKM. This CDR3 is 16 amino acids long. The junction had 8 bases not matched to a gene; V was cut back by 2 bases and J by 2 bases. The CDR3 sequence: CASSLGAWTGNTEAFF. CDR3 bases: TGTGCCAGCAGTTTAGGGGCGTGGACAGGTAACACTGAAGCTTTCTTT.

The rearrangement uses TRBV15 and TRBJ1-2; D is unresolved. The CDR3 has 13 amino acids. Looked up from germline, CDR1 is LNHNV and CDR2 is YYDKDF (reference sequence). V lost 4 bases and J lost 4, with 10 bases in between. The chain's CDR3 is CATSIGGGYGYTF. DNA of the CDR3: TGTGCCACCAGCATCGGAGGCGGCTATGGCTACACCTTC. Full variable domain (missing parts from reference TRBV15 and TRBJ1-2): DAMVIQNPRYQVTQFGKPVTLSCSQTLNHNVMYWYQQKSSQAPKLLFHYYDKDFNNEADTPDNFQSRRPNTSFCFLDIRSPGLGDTAMYLCATSIGGGYGYTFGSGTRLTVV.

This clonotype was counted between two and nine times. The V gene is TRBV11-3, the J gene TRBJ1-1, with D maybe TRBD1 (6 bases). This CDR3 region has 16 residues. Germline CDR1 and CDR2: SGHNT and YENEEA. Trimming took 5 bases from V and 4 from J, leaving 20 bases between them. The DNA for the CDR3 is TGTGCCAGCAGCCCCCGGTGGAGGGGGGGAGGCACTGAAGCTTTCTTT. It specifies CASSPRWRGGGTEAFF.

The chain links TRBV19 to TRBJ1-2; TRBD1 aligns across 7 bases. V lost 2 bases and J lost 2; bases outside the gene matches: 2. CDR3 length equals 14 residues. Germline-derived CDR1 and CDR2 are LNHDA and SQIVND (reference sequence). CDR3 residues: CASSISGGNYGYTF. The CDR3 DNA follows: TGTGCCAGTAGTATATCAGGGGGAAACTATGGCTACACCTTC.

This clonotype showed up many times. The rearrangement links TRBV20-1 to TRBJ1-2, with a weak D call TRBD1 (5 bases). This CDR3 has 12 residues. Between the trimmed V and J ends, which lost 1 base and 4 bases, there was a span of 7 bases. Germline V lookup: CDR1 DFQATT, CDR2 SNEGSKA (reference sequence). CDR3 nucleotides: TGCAGTGCTAGAGCCGGGACCTATGGCTACACCTTC. Residues: CSARAGTYGYTF.

This clonotype showed up just once. A much bigger clone sits one base away, suggesting this may be a read error. This sequence joins TRBV6-1 and TRBJ1-4; no firm D call. Trimming removed 4 bases at V and 4 bases at J, with 10 bases between. This CDR3 is built from 14 residues. Germline V gives CDR1 MNHNS, CDR2 SASEGT. DNA for the CDR3: TGTGCCAGCAGTGTCATGGAACTTAATGAAAAACTGTTTTTT. Translation gives CASSVMELNEKLFF.

The rearrangement links TRBV30 to TRBJ2-5, with D unresolved. The ends were cut back, 2 bases at V and 5 bases at J, with 18 bases in the middle. The germline gives CDR1 GTSNPN, CDR2 SVGIG (reference sequence). The CDR3 runs 15 residues. DNA for the CDR3: TGTGCCTGGAGTCGGCCGGAATCTAAAGGGGAGACCCAGTACTTC. The encoded protein is CAWSRPESKGETQYF.

The chain employs TRBV3-1 and TRBJ2-7; tentatively, D is TRBD2 (5 bases). CDR1 LGHDT and CDR2 YNNKEL come from the germline V gene (reference sequence). The V end lost 1 base, the J end lost 5 bases, and 12 bases lay between the germline ends. The CDR3 is made up of 14 amino acids. This chain's CDR3 is CASSQAVGVHEQYF. CDR3 DNA: TGTGCCAGCAGCCAAGCGGTCGGGGTCCACGAGCAGTACTTC.

There are many counts of this clonotype. The genes are TRBV19 and TRBJ1-4; D remains ambiguous. With 1 base removed from V and 0 bases from J, the gap between germline ends came to 9 bases. Germline V gene data show CDR1 as LNHDA and CDR2 as SQIVND (reference sequence). The CDR3 is 16 residues long. CDR3 nucleotides: TGTGCCAGTAGTATAGGTGTCCCCGCAACTAATGAAAAACTGTTTTTT. It translates to CASSIGVPATNEKLFF.

This clonotype occurred many times. The V and J genes are TRBV14 and TRBJ2-3; 11 bases are a match to TRBD2. Losses at the gene ends were 4 bases for V and 4 bases for J; bases not matched to a gene: 4. Germline V CDR1 and CDR2: SGHDN, FVKESK. This CDR3 comprises 15 residues. CDR3 sequence: CASSPGLAVADTQYF. Here the CDR3 DNA reads TGTGCCAGCAGCCCGGGACTAGCGGTCGCAGATACGCAGTATTTT.

The chain recombines TRBV7-2 with TRBJ2-3; D is uncertain. V was trimmed by 2 bases and J by 2 bases, leaving 5 bases between them. Germline loops: CDR1 SGHTA, CDR2 FQGNSA. There are 13 residues in the CDR3. This CDR3 reads CASSLLITDTQYF. The CDR3 DNA reads as TGTGCCAGCAGCTTACTGATCACAGATACGCAGTATTTT. The entire variable domain, with the rest obtained from reference TRBV7-2 and TRBJ2-3, is as follows: GAGVSQSPSNKVTEKGKDVELRCDPISGHTALYWYRQSLGQGLEFLIYFQGNSAPDKSGLPSDRFSAERTGGSVSTLTIQRTQQEDSAVYLCASSLLITDTQYFGPGTRLTVL.

The chain couples TRBV7-3 to TRBJ2-2; D ambiguous. The CDR3 sequence is 14 residues long. Trimming shortened V by 2 bases and J by 10 bases, and 14 bases separated the two germline ends. In germline, CDR1 is SGHTA, CDR2 FQGTGA. The CDR3 DNA follows: TGTGCCAGCAGCTTAGGCTTCGGTGCGACGGAGCTGTTTTTT. Translated: CASSLGFGATELFF.

The count of this clonotype is one. The chain joins TRBV19 to TRBJ2-5; TRBD1 might be the D (7 bases). V lost 8 bases and J 3 bases, leaving 13 bases between the germline ends. The length of the CDR3 is 13 residues. Germline V gene lookup returns CDR1 LNHDA and CDR2 SQIVND (reference sequence). The CDR3 coding sequence is TGTGCCAGTGCGGGGACAGCTGAAGAGACCCAGTACTTC. Translated: CASAGTAEETQYF. Using reference TRBV19 and TRBJ2-5 for the parts outside the CDR3, the full variable domain is DGGITQSPKYLFRKEGQNVTLSCEQNLNHDAMYWYRQDPGQGLRLIYYSQIVNDFQKGDIAEGYSVSREKKESFPLTVTSAQKNPTAFYLCASAGTAEETQYFGPGTRLLVL.

This clonotype was recorded a few times. Being one base from a much bigger clone, this may be a read error. This chain connects TRBV11-3 to TRBJ1-1, with 7 bases identical to TRBD1. This CDR3 region has 12 residues. Germline V gives CDR1 SGHNT, CDR2 YENEEA. The CDR3 reads CASSFGTAEASF. The CDR3 coding sequence is TGTGCCAGCAGCTTCGGGACAGCTGAAGCTTCCTTT.

The chain links TRBV20-1 to TRBJ2-1; D ambiguous. V dropped 3 bases and J dropped 1 base, with 13 bases sitting between them. CDR3 length equals 15 residues. The germline V gene encodes CDR1 DFQATT and CDR2 SNEGSKA (reference sequence). The CDR3 is CSASFPETSYNEQFF. Here the CDR3 DNA reads TGCAGTGCTAGCTTCCCCGAGACTTCCTACAATGAGCAGTTCTTC.

The CDR3 loop reads CASSFGLAGVDEQYF. The CDR3 nucleotides are TGTGCCAGCAGTTTCGGGCTAGCGGGAGTCGACGAGCAGTACTTC. The chain employs TRBV6-5 and TRBJ2-7, with TRBD2 identical over 10 bases. CDR1 is MNHEY and CDR2 is SVGAGI in the germline V gene. Trimming at V came to 4 bases and at J to 5 bases, leaving 8 bases not matched to a gene. The CDR3 loop spans 15 amino acids.

This clonotype was recorded many times. The chain uses TRBV19 and TRBJ1-5, with D perhaps matching TRBD1 (6 bases). V lost 5 bases, J lost 7 bases, and 18 bases lay in between. The CDR3 runs to 15 residues. CDR1 is LNHDA and CDR2 is SQIVND in the germline V gene (reference sequence). CDR3 bases: TGTGCCAGTAGTCTCGATTGGGGGGGGGGCCAGCCCCAGCATTTT. Translated: CASSLDWGGGQPQHF.

This clonotype has ten or more counts. This chain uses TRBV20-1 with TRBJ1-6, with D maybe TRBD1 (6 bases). The germline V gene encodes CDR1 DFQATT and CDR2 SNEGSKA (reference sequence). Between the trimmed V and J ends, which lost 8 bases and 7 bases, there was a span of 18 bases. The CDR3 covers 14 residues. CDR3 sequence: CSSAGAGSNSPLHF. The CDR3 DNA follows: TGCAGTTCCGCAGGGGCCGGTTCGAATTCACCCCTCCACTTT.

This clonotype was detected ten times or more. The rearrangement links TRBV12-3 or TRBV12-4 to TRBJ1-6, with D uncertain. V lost 4 bases, J lost 13 bases, and 14 bases lay in between. The CDR3 spans 13 residues. The DNA of the CDR3 is TGTGCCAGCAGTTCGGTCAGTCGGTCTCCCCTCCACTTT. It specifies CASSSVSRSPLHF.

This clonotype has ten or more counts. The rearrangement links TRBV5-8 to TRBJ2-7; 14 bases map to TRBD2. This CDR3 has 15 residues. Germline V gene data show CDR1 as SGHTS and CDR2 as YDEGEE. V lost 4 bases and J lost 3; bases outside the gene matches: 3. The CDR3 loop is CASSPGTSGGYEQYF. The CDR3 DNA sequence: TGTGCCAGCAGCCCAGGGACTAGCGGGGGCTACGAGCAGTACTTC.

The chain uses TRBV20-1 and TRBJ1-1; 10 positions match TRBD1. V was pared by 8 bases and J by 7 bases, with 10 bases of the junction left unmatched. The CDR3 runs to 13 residues. CDR1 is DFQATT, CDR2 SNEGSKA, per germline (reference sequence). In DNA, the CDR3 is TGCAGTTGGACCGGGACAGGGGCGGGTGAAGCTTTCTTT. It encodes CSWTGTGAGEAFF.

The chain carries TRBV2 and TRBJ2-7; D is uncertain. The germline gives CDR1 SNHLY, CDR2 FYNNEI. Trimming left V 1 base short and J 4 bases short, with 11 bases between. CDR3 size: 14 residues. CDR3 protein: CASSEGNLIYEQYF. The DNA of the CDR3 is TGTGCCAGCAGTGAAGGGAATCTCATTTACGAGCAGTACTTC.

This clonotype was counted ten times or more. The DNA for the CDR3 is TGCGCCAGCAGCTCCGGGACAGCAGAAATGAACACTGAAGCTTTCTTT. This codes for CASSSGTAEMNTEAFF. This chain joins TRBV5-1 and TRBJ1-1; 7 positions match TRBD1. The junction had 8 bases not matched to a gene; V was cut back by 3 bases and J by 0 bases. The germline CDR1 and CDR2 sequences are SGHRS and YFSETQ. The CDR3 covers 16 residues.

This chain connects TRBV12-3 or TRBV12-4 to TRBJ2-7; 10 bases align to TRBD1. V lost 7 bases, J lost 3 bases, and 6 bases stayed unmatched. The CDR3 extends over 14 amino acids. The CDR3 DNA reads TGTGCCAGCACCGGGACAGGGGTTGGCTACGAGCAGTACTTC. It specifies CASTGTGVGYEQYF.

J is TRBJ1-2 and V is TRBV15; TRBD1 agrees at 9 bases. Germline V CDR1 and CDR2: LNHNV, YYDKDF (reference sequence). V lost 8 bases and J lost 7; bases outside the gene matches: 11. This CDR3 is built from 14 residues. CDR3 sequence reads: CATEKGQGFSGYTF. The CDR3 DNA reads as TGTGCCACCGAGAAAGGACAGGGGTTCTCTGGCTACACCTTC.

This clonotype has more than one count but fewer than ten. The rearrangement uses TRBV27 and TRBJ1-1, with no clear D. There are 15 residues in the CDR3. CDR1 is MNHEY and CDR2 is SMNVEV in the germline V gene (reference sequence). Trimming cost V 2 bases and J 4 bases, with 14 bases left between them. The CDR3, as DNA: TGTGCCAGCAGTTTAGTTGGCGGATTGGGCACTGAAGCTTTCTTT. This codes for CASSLVGGLGTEAFF.

This clonotype has ten or more counts. The rearrangement joins TRBV15 to TRBJ1-4; D call uncertain. The CDR3 covers 14 residues. V lost 3 bases and J 0 bases, leaving 5 bases between the germline ends. Germline loops: CDR1 LNHNV, CDR2 YYDKDF (reference sequence). The CDR3 region has the DNA TGTGCCACCAGCAGGGATTCAACTAATGAAAAACTGTTTTTT. As protein: CATSRDSTNEKLFF.